The clone carrying this T cell receptor beta chain was found a few times. Its antigen is undetermined. The sample is drawn from a study of T cells after yellow fever vaccination. The study, taken as a whole, reports: Peak timing came faster in the weaker secondary response, day 5 versus 15.

TCRdb itself ran the 5' RACE reads through MiXCR, one entry per CDR3 protein. The sample records more than 350,000 distinct CDR3 sequences, around a tenth being singletons. The CDR3 contains 14 residues. Trimming shortened V by 6 bases and J by 4 bases, and 10 bases separated the two germline ends. The V gene's germline CDR1 is SEHNR and CDR2 FQNEAQ (reference sequence). Sequences were derived from PBMCs, sampled on the day of the first yellow fever vaccination. The sequence was obtained from a man between 18 and 35 years old who received the YFV17D yellow fever vaccine. V usage is TRBV7-9 and J usage is TRBJ1-6; D ambiguous. The CDR3 loop reads CASRDPPYNSPLHF. For the CDR3, the DNA is TGTGCCAGCAGGGACCCACCGTATAATTCACCCCTCCACTTT.